A selection of T cell receptor beta chains follows, all from one sample in a study of blood T cell repertoires in COVID-19. Method: immunoSEQ multiplex PCR; TCRdb's copy keeps in-frame clones and lacks some. The sample yields 150,000 to 200,000 clones, roughly 84% seen once. Sequencing was carried out using peripheral blood. Source of these receptors: a human donor with acute or convalescent COVID-19. The donor label of this sample is uncertain. Both conserved end residues are part of each CDR3. The order of the fields is D gene, J gene, V gene, clone size, CDR3 DNA, CDR3 protein. A D gene is named only where the DNA matches it firmly. Expanded clones get a size class; other rows say once, few or many, or leave the size out.

>TRBD1|TRBJ2-7|TRBV6-5|NA
TGTGCCAGCAGCCGACAGGGGCCCTCCTACGAGCAGTACTTC
CASSRQGPSYEQYF
>NA|TRBJ1-2|TRBV18|NA
TGTGCCAGCTCACGGCCGAGGGGGGGCTACACCTTC
CASSRPRGGYTF
>TRBD2|TRBJ2-3|TRBV5-1|NA
TGCGCCAGCAGCCCCGGGGGGACGACAGATACGCAGTATTTT
CASSPGGTTDTQYF
>NA|TRBJ1-1|TRBV3-1/TRBV3-2|NA
TGTGCCAGCAATAATGGGGCGGGGACTGAAGCTTTCTTT
CASNNGAGTEAFF
>NA|TRBJ1-1|TRBV20-1|NA
TGCAGTGCTAGTAGGGGCCCTGGCACTGAAGCTTTCTTT
CSASRGPGTEAFF
>NA|TRBJ1-1|TRBV28|NA
TGTGCCAGCATTCTTACAGGCGACACTGAAGCTTTCTTT
CASILTGDTEAFF
>TRBD2|TRBJ2-1|TRBV7-9|NA
TGTGCCAGCAGCTTAACTAGCGGACGGTACAATGAGCAGTTCTTC
CASSLTSGRYNEQFF
>TRBD2|TRBJ2-7|TRBV28|NA
TGTGCCAGCAAACCAAGCGGGAGGGCCCCCGAGCAGTACTTC
CASKPSGRAPEQYF
>TRBD1|TRBJ1-1|TRBV5-1|NA
TGCGCCAGCAGCACAGGACAGGGGAAGACCACTGAAGCTTTCTTT
CASSTGQGKTTEAFF
>TRBD2|TRBJ2-3|TRBV5-4|NA
TGTGCCAGCAGCCCCCCTTCAAGCGGGAACACAGATACGCAGTATTTT
CASSPPSSGNTDTQYF
>TRBD1|TRBJ1-1|TRBV15|few
TGTGCCACCAGTGGAGGAGCAGGACAGGGGGCTGAAGCTTTCTTT
CATSGGAGQGAEAFF
>NA|TRBJ1-2|TRBV30|NA
TGTGCCTGGCTTGTCCGAATCTCCGGGTCCCCACTAGGCTACACCTTC
CAWLVRISGSPLGYTF
>TRBD2|TRBJ2-5|TRBV9|NA
TGTGCCAGCAGCGTAGATGCGGGGGGGTACCAAGAGACCCAGTACTTC
CASSVDAGGYQETQYF
>TRBD2|TRBJ2-2|TRBV5-4|NA
TGTGCCAGCAGCCGAGCGGGAGGGCTGAAGGGCGGGGAGCTGTTTTTT
CASSRAGGLKGGELFF
>TRBD1|TRBJ1-5|TRBV2|few
TGTGCCACCAAACAGGGGCCTAATAGCAATCAGCCCCAGCATTTT
CATKQGPNSNQPQHF
>NA|TRBJ1-4|TRBV20-1|NA
TGCAGTGCTAGGGGGGACTTCGGGCGGTTTTTT
CSARGDFGRFF
>TRBD2|TRBJ2-1|TRBV7-2|NA
TGTGCCAGCAGCCAAGAGGGGACTAGCGGATACAATGAGCAGTTCTTC
CASSQEGTSGYNEQFF
>TRBD2|TRBJ2-3|TRBV5-1|NA
TGCGCCAGCAGCTTTAGCGGGAGGGAGGGAGATACGCAGTATTTT
CASSFSGREGDTQYF
>TRBD1|TRBJ1-2|TRBV28|NA
TGTGCCAGCAGTTCGCCGGGACAGGTCTATGGCTACACCTTC
CASSSPGQVYGYTF
>TRBD2|TRBJ2-7|TRBV18|NA
TGTGCCAGCTCTCCTTTAGCGGGGTACGAGCAGTACTTC
CASSPLAGYEQYF
>NA|TRBJ1-4|TRBV19|NA
TGTGCCAGTAGAACGGGGAGGACGAACGTAATTGGTGAAAAACTGTTTTTT
CASRTGRTNVIGEKLFF
>TRBD2|TRBJ2-1|TRBV2|NA
TGTGCCAGCAGTGGAGGGTTAGCGGGGGGGGCGCAGTTCTTC
CASSGGLAGGAQFF
>TRBD1|TRBJ2-7|TRBV5-1|NA
TGCGCCAGCAGCGAATCCCCCGGGACAGGATCTTACGAGCAGTACTTC
CASSESPGTGSYEQYF
>NA|TRBJ2-3|TRBV14|NA
TGTGCCAGCAGCCAGGGACTTCCTAGCACAGATACGCAGTATTTT
CASSQGLPSTDTQYF
>TRBD1|TRBJ2-7|TRBV6-1|NA
TGTGCCAGCAGTGCCCAGCCCTCCGGGACAGGGAGAAACGAGCAGTACTTC
CASSAQPSGTGRNEQYF
>NA|TRBJ1-2|TRBV6-1|NA
TGTGCCAGCAGTGAAGCGCTCAGCTATGGCTACACCTTC
CASSEALSYGYTF
>TRBD2|TRBJ2-7|TRBV5-4|few
TGTGCCAGCAGCGACGGGACTAGCGGGCCGGGCTCCTACGAGCAGTACTTC
CASSDGTSGPGSYEQYF
>TRBD1|TRBJ1-1|TRBV5-8|once
TGTGCCAGCAGCCGAGACAGGGTAGACCTGAACACTGAAGCTTTCTTT
CASSRDRVDLNTEAFF
>NA|TRBJ2-7|TRBV12-3/TRBV12-4|NA
TGTGCCAGCAGTTTCGTGGCGGGCGGCGAGCAGTACTTC
CASSFVAGGEQYF
>NA|TRBJ2-5|TRBV5-4|once
TGTGCCAGCAGCTTGATGGGAGAGGAGACCCAGTACTTC
CASSLMGEETQYF
>NA|TRBJ1-6|TRBV7-9|few
TGTGCCAGCAGCTTAGTCGAGGGTAATTCACCCCTCCACTTT
CASSLVEGNSPLHF
>NA|TRBJ1-5|TRBV5-1|NA
TGCGCCAGCAGCCCCGACAGTAGCAATCAGCCCCAGCATTTT
CASSPDSSNQPQHF
>TRBD1|TRBJ2-7|TRBV5-4|NA
TGTGCCAGCAGCCCATCCCCTTTACAGGGGATGGACTTC
CASSPSPLQGMDF
>TRBD1|TRBJ1-5|TRBV2|NA
TGTGCCAGCAGCTCGGACAGGGGGCGAGGTCAGCCCCAGCATTTT
CASSSDRGRGQPQHF
>NA|TRBJ1-5|TRBV6-5|NA
TGTGCCAGCATGAGGGGGACGGATCAGCCCCAGCATTTT
CASMRGTDQPQHF
>TRBD1|TRBJ2-2|TRBV19|NA
TGTGCCAGTAGTAGAGGGACAGGGGGCGGGACCGGGGAGCTGTTTTTT
CASSRGTGGGTGELFF
>NA|TRBJ1-4|TRBV12-3/TRBV12-4|few
TGTGCCAGCAGTCCCTTCGGGGAAAAACTGTTTTTT
CASSPFGEKLFF
>TRBD2|TRBJ2-3|TRBV18|NA
TGTGCCAGCTCACGGAAACAACTAGCGGGAAACACAGATACGCAGTATTTT
CASSRKQLAGNTDTQYF
>NA|TRBJ2-7|TRBV19|NA
TGTGCCAGTAGTATCAGGCACTCCTACGAGCAGTACTTC
CASSIRHSYEQYF
>NA|TRBJ1-1|TRBV19|NA
TGTGCCAGTAGTATAGGGCCCCGTCAAGCTTTCTTT
CASSIGPRQAFF
>NA|TRBJ2-5|TRBV20-1|NA
TGCAGTGCTTCCCAGGGGAAGACCCAGTACTTC
CSASQGKTQYF
>NA|TRBJ2-5|TRBV30|NA
TGTGCCTGGAGTCTTTTCCAAGAGACCCAGTACTTC
CAWSLFQETQYF
>TRBD1|TRBJ1-2|TRBV7-8|few
TGTGCCAGCAGCTTAGAGGCCAGGGGGGCTTATGGCTACACCTTC
CASSLEARGAYGYTF
>NA|TRBJ1-2|TRBV3-1/TRBV3-2|NA
TGTGCCAGCAGGCAGGAGGCGGGGGCCAACTATGGCTACACCTTC
CASRQEAGANYGYTF
>NA|TRBJ1-5|TRBV23-1|NA
TGCGCCAGCAGTCAATCGGGGCAGGGCAGCCAGCCCCAGCATTTT
CASSQSGQGSQPQHF
>NA|TRBJ1-2|TRBV6-2/TRBV6-3|NA
TGTGCCAGCAGTTCTGGGGGCGCAGTCTATGGCTACACCTTC
CASSSGGAVYGYTF
>NA|TRBJ1-2|TRBV4-1|NA
TGCGCCAGCAGCCATGCAGTTGTGAACTATGGCTACACCTTC
CASSHAVVNYGYTF
>TRBD2|TRBJ2-1|TRBV5-1|NA
TGCGCCAGCAGCGCAAGCGGGGGGTCCGCAAGCTCCTACAATGAGCAGTTCTTC
CASSASGGSASSYNEQFF
>TRBD1|TRBJ1-1|TRBV19|once
TGTGCCAGTAGTACCCCGGACAGGAAGGCAGCTTTCTTT
CASSTPDRKAAFF
>NA|TRBJ2-1|TRBV9|once
TGTGCCAGCAGCGTTGGAGGGAGTGAGTACAATGAGCAGTTCTTC
CASSVGGSEYNEQFF
>NA|TRBJ1-1|TRBV2|once
TGTGCCAGCCAGGACAGTAGCACTGAAGCTTTCTTT
CASQDSSTEAFF
>NA|TRBJ1-3|TRBV20-1|NA
TGCAGTCTAACCTCAGGGCTCTCCATATATTTT
CSLTSGLSIYF
>TRBD2|TRBJ2-1|TRBV5-4|once
TGTGCCAGCAGGCTGAAGGCAGGACTAGCGGGAGGGTATAATGAGCAGTTCTTC
CASRLKAGLAGGYNEQFF
>NA|TRBJ1-1|TRBV5-4|few
TGTGCCAGCAGCGCAGTGGGTGGGGGGACTGAAGCTTTCTTT
CASSAVGGGTEAFF